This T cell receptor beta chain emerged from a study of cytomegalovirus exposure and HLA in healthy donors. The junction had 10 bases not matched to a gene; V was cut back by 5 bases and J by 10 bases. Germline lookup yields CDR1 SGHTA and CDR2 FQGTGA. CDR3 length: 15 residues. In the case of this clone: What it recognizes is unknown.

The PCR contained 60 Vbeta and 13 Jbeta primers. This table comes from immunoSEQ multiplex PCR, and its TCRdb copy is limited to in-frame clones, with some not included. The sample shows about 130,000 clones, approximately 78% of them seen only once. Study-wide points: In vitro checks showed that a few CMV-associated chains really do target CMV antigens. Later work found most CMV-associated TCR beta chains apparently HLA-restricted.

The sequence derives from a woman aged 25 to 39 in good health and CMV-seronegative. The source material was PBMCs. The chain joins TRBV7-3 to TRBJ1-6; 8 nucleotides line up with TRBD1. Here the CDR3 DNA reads TGTGCCAGCAGCCCTTCCTCGACAGGGGACTCACCCCTCCACTTT. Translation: CASSPSSTGDSPLHF.